The 13 T cell receptor beta chains reported below all come from one sample, sequenced in a study of cytomegalovirus exposure and HLA in healthy donors. The PCR contained 60 Vbeta and 13 Jbeta primers. The protocol was immunoSEQ multiplex PCR, while the TCRdb copy is restricted to in-frame clones and leaves out a portion. The table has about 140,000 clones, 70% to 80% seen once. Sequencing input: PBMCs. The receptors come from a woman in her 50s in good health and CMV-seropositive.

Many counts were recorded for this clone. This sequence joins TRBV19 and TRBJ2-7; 9 nucleotides match TRBD1. The germline V gene has CDR1 LNHDA and CDR2 SQIVND (reference sequence). The J segment lost 4 bases and the V segment lost 7 bases, leaving 5 bases of the junction unmatched. There are 13 residues in the CDR3. The CDR3 region is CASTQDRGYEQYF. The CDR3 coding sequence is TGTGCCAGTACCCAGGACAGGGGTTACGAGCAGTACTTC.

The chain couples TRBV7-3 to TRBJ2-7, with 14 bases fitting TRBD2. This CDR3 is 18 amino acids long. CDR1 and CDR2 (germline): SGHTA, FQGTGA. V shed 1 base and J 5 bases; nucleotides not matched to a gene: 10. CDR3 sequence reads: CASSLIGKTSGGANEQYF. Written as DNA, the CDR3 is TGTGCCAGCAGCTTAATCGGTAAGACTAGCGGGGGGGCCAACGAGCAGTACTTC.

The chain couples TRBV11-2 to TRBJ2-5; TRBD2 is a possible D gene (5 bases). Germline V gives CDR1 SGHAT, CDR2 FQNNGV. Trimming stripped 1 base from V and 2 bases from J, with 14 bases between. The CDR3 has 16 residues. CDR3 coding DNA: TGTGCCAGCAGCTTAGGGCGGTCACTAGGACAAGAGACCCAGTACTTC. Its translation: CASSLGRSLGQETQYF.

This clone was observed a few times. The V call is TRBV2, the J call TRBJ1-2; D possibly corresponds to TRBD1 (6 bases). V lost 1 base to trimming and J lost 4 bases, with 7 bases between them. Germline loops: CDR1 SNHLY, CDR2 FYNNEI. The CDR3 contains 13 residues. CDR3 loop: CASSEGTVYGYTF. The CDR3 nucleotides read TGTGCCAGCAGTGAAGGGACAGTCTATGGCTACACCTTC.

The chain combines TRBV7-2 with TRBJ2-7; 13 bases line up with TRBD2. The CDR3 loop spans 15 amino acids. V lost 5 bases and J lost 1; bases outside the gene matches: 2. Germline values: CDR1 SGHTA, CDR2 FQGNSA. CDR3 residues: CASSPTSGGSYEQYF. DNA for the CDR3: TGTGCCAGCAGCCCGACTAGCGGGGGGTCCTACGAGCAGTACTTC. The complete variable domain, with remaining parts taken from reference TRBV7-2 and TRBJ2-7, reads GAGVSQSPSNKVTEKGKDVELRCDPISGHTALYWYRQSLGQGLEFLIYFQGNSAPDKSGLPSDRFSAERTGGSVSTLTIQRTQQEDSAVYLCASSPTSGGSYEQYFGPGTRLTVT.

CDR3 amino acids: CASRVLRGPGVDTQYF. The CDR3 nucleotides read TGTGCCAGCAGGGTCTTGAGAGGGCCTGGAGTGGATACGCAGTATTTT. The rearrangement uses TRBV5-5 and TRBJ2-3, with D maybe TRBD2 (5 bases). Trimming removed 5 bases at V and 6 bases at J, with 22 bases between. Germline-derived CDR1 and CDR2 are SGHKS and YYEKEE (reference sequence). The length of the CDR3 is 16 residues.

This clone was counted between two and nine times. The chain combines TRBV30 with TRBJ1-5; D is possibly TRBD1 (6 bases). V was pared by 2 bases and J by 2 bases, with 7 bases between. The CDR3 has 13 amino acids. Germline V lookup: CDR1 GTSNPN, CDR2 SVGIG (reference sequence). In DNA form, the CDR3 reads TGTGCCTGGAGTCGACAGGGCAATCAGCCCCAGCATTTT. As protein: CAWSRQGNQPQHF. The full variable domain, completed using reference TRBV30 and TRBJ1-5, is SQTIHQWPATLVQPVGSPLSLECTVEGTSNPNLYWYRQAAGRGLQLLFYSVGIGQISSEVPQNLSASRPQDRQFILSSKKLLLSDSGFYLCAWSRQGNQPQHFGDGTRLSIL.

V is TRBV11-3 and J is TRBJ2-5; TRBD1 matches 12 bases. The DNA end is more similar to TRBJ2-7, so the J call may be wrong. The germline CDR1 and CDR2 sequences are SGHNT and YENEEA. The CDR3 totals 14 residues. CDR3 amino acids: CASSAGTGGHEQYF. DNA for the CDR3: TGTGCCAGCAGCGCCGGGACAGGGGGCCACGAGCAGTACTTC.

The rearrangement uses TRBV27 and TRBJ1-3, with a possible D match to TRBD1 (6 bases). This CDR3 contains 15 residues. Per germline, CDR1 MNHEY and CDR2 SMNVEV (reference sequence). V lost 0 bases and J 4 bases, leaving 10 bases between the germline ends. CDR3 amino acids: CASSLSGGPGNTIYF. CDR3 DNA: TGTGCCAGCAGTTTATCCGGGGGGCCGGGAAACACCATATATTTT.

The chain carries TRBV7-9 and TRBJ2-7, with a weak D call TRBD1 (6 bases). The CDR3 covers 17 residues. From germline, CDR1 is SEHNR and CDR2 FQNEAQ (reference sequence). V was cut by 3 bases and J by 5 bases, with 23 bases left in between. DNA of the CDR3: TGTGCCAGCAGCTTGGGACAATACGGCAGGACCAGACACGAGCAGTACTTC. It encodes CASSLGQYGRTRHEQYF.

The chain employs TRBV5-1 and TRBJ2-4; TRBD2 matches 12 bases. V shed 4 bases, J shed 8 bases, and the junction held 7 bases outside the gene matches. The CDR3 covers 15 residues. The germline CDR1 and CDR2 sequences are SGHRS and YFSETQ. CDR3 sequence: CASSRLAGEGDIQYF. CDR3 sequence (DNA): TGCGCCAGCAGCAGACTAGCGGGGGAGGGGGACATTCAGTACTTC. The whole variable domain, remainder taken from reference TRBV5-1 and TRBJ2-4, is KAGVTQTPRYLIKTRGQQVTLSCSPISGHRSVSWYQQTPGQGLQFLFEYFSETQRNKGNFPGRFSGRQFSNSRSEMNVSTLELGDSALYLCASSRLAGEGDIQYFGAGTRLSVL.

This chain joins TRBV10-3 and TRBJ2-1, with D unresolved. In germline, CDR1 is ENHRY, CDR2 SYGVKD. The CDR3 totals 17 residues. V dropped 2 bases and J dropped 0 bases, with 14 bases sitting between them. CDR3 protein: CAISETRQARSYNEQFF. For the CDR3, the DNA is TGTGCCATCAGTGAGACTCGACAAGCCCGCTCCTACAATGAGCAGTTCTTC.

V gene TRBV19 combines with J gene TRBJ2-2; D unresolved. Germline V CDR1 and CDR2: LNHDA, SQIVND (reference sequence). The CDR3 is made up of 16 amino acids. Trimming pared 1 base from V and 3 bases from J, leaving 12 bases between. CDR3 nucleotides: TGTGCCAGTAGTATAGGTCGCGGCGGCTACACCGGGGAGCTGTTTTTT. Residues: CASSIGRGGYTGELFF.